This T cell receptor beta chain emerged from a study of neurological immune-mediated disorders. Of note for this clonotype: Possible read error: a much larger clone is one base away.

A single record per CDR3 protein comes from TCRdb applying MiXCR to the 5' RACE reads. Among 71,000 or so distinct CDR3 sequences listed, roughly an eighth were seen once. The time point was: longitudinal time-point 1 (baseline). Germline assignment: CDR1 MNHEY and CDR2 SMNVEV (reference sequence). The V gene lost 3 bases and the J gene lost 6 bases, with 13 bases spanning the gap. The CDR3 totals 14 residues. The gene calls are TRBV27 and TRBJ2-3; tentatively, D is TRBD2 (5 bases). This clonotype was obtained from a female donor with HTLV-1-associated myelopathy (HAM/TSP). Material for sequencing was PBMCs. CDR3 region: CASSFTSLADTQYF. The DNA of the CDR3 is TGTGCCAGCAGTTTCACTTCTTTAGCGGATACGCAGTATTTT.